Listed here are 9 T cell receptor beta chains from one sample, sequenced in a study of OX40 agonist ivuxolimab in advanced cancers. Receptor amplification or capture employed the immunoSEQ multiplex PCR assay. The table was pulled from immuneACCESS by TCRdb, which kept in-frame rearrangements only. Such tables lose some clones; where checked, under half of the loss comes from unresolved V genes, and the rest has no known cause. Present in this sample are about 94,000 clones, roughly 94% of which were seen just once. In total, the top ten clones hold around 0.18% of the sample. Here the sequenced sample was CD4+ or CD8+ T cells sorted from blood, taken in a trial of the OX40 agonist ivuxolimab. The receptors were gathered from an adult with an advanced solid tumor such as melanoma, head and neck, liver or kidney cancer.

The genes are TRBV19 and TRBJ1-2; possibly TRBD1 for D (5 bases). The CDR3 runs to 14 residues. V lost 5 bases and J 2 bases, leaving 12 bases between the germline ends. Germline CDR1 is LNHDA and CDR2 is SQIVND (reference sequence). CDR3 sequence (DNA): TGTGCCAGTAGTCTTGGACAAACCAACTATGGCTACACCTTC. Translating it yields CASSLGQTNYGYTF.

The chain couples TRBV7-2 to TRBJ2-7, with 8 bases identical to TRBD2. CDR3 length: 15 residues. The germline V gene has CDR1 SGHTA and CDR2 FQGNSA. The junction had 5 bases not matched to a gene; V was cut back by 4 bases and J by 0 bases. CDR3 in DNA: TGTGCCAGCAGCTGGGTAGCGGGGAGCTCCTACGAGCAGTACTTC. This encodes CASSWVAGSSYEQYF.

The chain joins TRBV28 to TRBJ2-1; TRBD2 matches at 14 bases. Germline V gene sequence: CDR1 MDHEN, CDR2 SYDVKM. Trimming removed 4 bases from V and 8 bases from J; junction bases left unmatched: 7. The CDR3 length is 16 residues. The CDR3 is CASSSTSGRAGDEQFF. CDR3 in DNA: TGTGCCAGCAGTTCGACTAGCGGGAGGGCCGGAGATGAGCAGTTCTTC.

The chain couples TRBV7-3 to TRBJ2-1; 8 bases are shared with TRBD2. Trimming at V came to 5 bases and at J to 4 bases, leaving 7 bases not matched to a gene. This CDR3 region has 15 residues. In germline, CDR1 is SGHTA, CDR2 FQGTGA. CDR3 nucleotides: TGTGCCAGCAGCCCTCGGACTAGCCTATACAATGAGCAGTTCTTC. It yields the protein CASSPRTSLYNEQFF.

With regard to this clone: Other DNA sequences in the same sample also yield this CDR3. The chain couples TRBV19 to TRBJ2-1; D is unresolved. V lost 6 bases and J 4 bases, leaving 4 bases between the germline ends. Per the germline V gene, CDR1 is LNHDA and CDR2 is SQIVND (reference sequence). The length of the CDR3 is 11 residues. The CDR3 sequence is CASSSYNEQFF. The CDR3 coding sequence is TGTGCCAGTAGCTCTTACAATGAGCAGTTCTTC. The variable domain in full, with the rest retrieved from reference TRBV19 and TRBJ2-1, is DGGITQSPKYLFRKEGQNVTLSCEQNLNHDAMYWYRQDPGQGLRLIYYSQIVNDFQKGDIAEGYSVSREKKESFPLTVTSAQKNPTAFYLCASSSYNEQFFGPGTRLTVL.

Concerning this clone itself: Germline and junction disagree at one end, which may indicate a read error. The gene calls are TRBV6-6 and TRBJ2-3; weak D call: TRBD2 (7 bases). CDR1 is MNHNY, CDR2 SVGAGI, per germline (reference sequence). The length of the CDR3 is 14 residues. The chain's CDR3 is CASNYIGGADTQYF. CDR3 sequence (DNA): TGTGCCAGCAATTACATAGGGGGGGCAGATACGCAGTATTTT.

This chain uses TRBV5-1 with TRBJ1-2; 8 nucleotides agree with TRBD1. After removal of 4 bases from V and 3 bases from J, the junction contained 5 bases not matched to a gene. This CDR3 has 14 residues. CDR1 and CDR2 (germline): SGHRS, YFSETQ. The CDR3 coding sequence is TGCGCCAGCAGCCGAGGACAGGGTGACTATGGCTACACCTTC. Its protein is CASSRGQGDYGYTF. Complete variable domain (other parts from reference TRBV5-1 and TRBJ1-2): KAGVTQTPRYLIKTRGQQVTLSCSPISGHRSVSWYQQTPGQGLQFLFEYFSETQRNKGNFPGRFSGRQFSNSRSEMNVSTLELGDSALYLCASSRGQGDYGYTFGSGTRLTVV.

The chain employs TRBV10-3 and TRBJ2-7; 12 bases are shared with TRBD2. This CDR3 is 16 amino acids long. V lost 7 bases, J lost 4 bases, and 11 bases stayed unmatched. Per the germline V gene, CDR1 is ENHRY and CDR2 is SYGVKD. The CDR3 nucleotides read TGTGCCATCATGGGGTCTAGCGGGAGGGCCATGTACGAGCAGTACTTC. The encoded protein is CAIMGSSGRAMYEQYF.

The chain has TRBV7-9 and TRBJ2-5; 7 bases align to TRBD1. The germline CDR1 and CDR2 sequences are SEHNR and FQNEAQ (reference sequence). V gave up 1 base and J gave up 6 bases; unmatched junction bases: 2. This CDR3 has 13 residues. The CDR3 region is CASSLGTGQTQYF. In DNA form, the CDR3 reads TGTGCCAGCAGCTTAGGGACAGGCCAGACCCAGTACTTC. Supplemented by reference TRBV7-9 and TRBJ2-5, the full variable domain reads DTGVSQNPRHKITKRGQNVTFRCDPISEHNRLYWYRQTLGQGPEFLTYFQNEAQLEKSRLLSDRFSAERPKGSFSTLEIQRTEQGDSAMYLCASSLGTGQTQYFGPGTRLLVL.